This T cell receptor (beta chain) was identified in a study of blood T cell repertoires in COVID-19. Study context: T cells, B-cell-depleted T cells, or PBMCs provided the cDNA or gDNA that served as material.

The CDR3 is 15 residues long. V was pared by 0 bases and J by 4 bases, with 6 bases of the junction left unmatched. Germline values: CDR1 SGHDT, CDR2 YYEEEE. Cohort placement rested on clinical history that participants reported themselves. Donors in Cohort 3 counted as recovered after two negative PCRs, clearance, or symptom resolution. Study processing details: Amplified reference gene primers provided the basis for estimating nucleated cell counts. TCRdb's table, derived via immunoSEQ multiplex PCR, lists solely in-frame clones and lacks some. The V and J calls and the clone size are those of that table, but D and trimming were determined from the DNA. The data contain roughly 180,000 clones, about four fifths of them singletons.

The sequenced sample consisted of PBMCs or T cells enriched from blood (not recorded which). This sequence was found in a man in his forties who had recovered from COVID-19. The V gene is TRBV5-6, the J gene TRBJ1-2, with 7 positions matching TRBD1. CDR3 nucleotides: TGTGCCAGCAGCTTGGCCCGGGACAGTACCTATGGCTACACCTTC. Encoded protein: CASSLARDSTYGYTF.